The next 11 T cell receptor beta chains were all read from a single sample in a study of blood T cell repertoires in COVID-19. Repertoires were generated with immunoSEQ multiplex PCR, while TCRdb's copy carries only in-frame clones and drops some. This sample carries roughly 65,000 clones, under 85% of them seen once, and the ten largest clones take more than 15%. The sample was peripheral blood. All receptors derive from a man aged 60-69 years with acute or convalescent COVID-19.

The chain has TRBV29-1 and TRBJ1-2; TRBD1 aligns across 7 bases. The CDR3 covers 11 residues. Germline V gene sequence: CDR1 SQVTM, CDR2 ANQGSEA. The trim removed 5 bases at V and 9 bases at J, leaving 6 bases unmatched. CDR3 in amino acids: CSVYRGGSYTF. CDR3 sequence (DNA): TGCAGCGTTTACAGGGGAGGCAGCTACACCTTC.

This chain connects TRBV7-3 to TRBJ2-1; 8 bases match TRBD2. The CDR3 runs to 13 residues. CDR1 SGHTA and CDR2 FQGTGA come from the germline V gene. Germline trimming cut 5 bases from V and 10 bases from J; bases unmatched to any gene: 7. As DNA, the CDR3 is TGTGCCAGCAGCCGCATTAGCGGGGCAGAGCAGTTCTTC. This encodes CASSRISGAEQFF.

This sequence joins TRBV19 and TRBJ2-1; TRBD1 aligns across 10 bases. The CDR3 is made up of 22 amino acids. The J segment lost 4 bases and the V segment lost 3 bases, leaving 24 bases of the junction unmatched. Germline assignment: CDR1 LNHDA and CDR2 SQIVND (reference sequence). DNA for the CDR3: TGTGCCAGTAGTATCTTCCCACCCGGGACAGGGGAAGGGGGGGCGAGGTACAATGAGCAGTTCTTC. This translates into CASSIFPPGTGEGGARYNEQFF.

The V and J genes are TRBV7-2 and TRBJ2-1; TRBD2 aligns across 7 bases. Germline trimming cut 7 bases from V and 0 bases from J; bases unmatched to any gene: 6. The CDR3 runs 15 residues. The germline CDR1 and CDR2 sequences are SGHTA and FQGNSA. CDR3 sequence: CASIYGGSSYNEQFF. The CDR3 coding sequence is TGTGCCAGCATCTACGGGGGGAGCTCCTACAATGAGCAGTTCTTC.

The CDR3 DNA sequence: TGCAGTGCTACTGACAGGGGCGAGGGCAATCAGCCCCAGCATTTT. It translates to CSATDRGEGNQPQHF. The chain uses TRBV20-1 and TRBJ1-5, with TRBD1 identical over 8 bases. Trimming at V came to 4 bases and at J to 2 bases, leaving 7 bases not matched to a gene. CDR3 length equals 15 residues. Germline V gene sequence: CDR1 DFQATT, CDR2 SNEGSKA (reference sequence).

CDR3 nucleotide sequence: TGTGCCAGCAGTAAACAGGGTATGAACACTGAAGCTTTCTTT. This gives the protein CASSKQGMNTEAFF. V and J are TRBV2 and TRBJ1-1, with D maybe TRBD1 (6 bases). Per the germline V gene, CDR1 is SNHLY and CDR2 is FYNNEI. Trimming left V 5 bases short and J 0 bases short, with 10 bases between. CDR3 size: 14 residues.

This clone was recorded only once. The genes are TRBV4-1 and TRBJ1-2; 8 nucleotides line up with TRBD1. CDR1 is MGHRA, CDR2 YSYEKL, per germline. This CDR3 has 14 residues. Trimming removed 2 bases from V and 8 bases from J; junction bases left unmatched: 7. The CDR3 region has the DNA TGCGCCAGCAGCCAACGGACAGGGAGCGTGGGCTACACCTTC. Protein product: CASSQRTGSVGYTF.

CDR3 loop: CASSTSGGYTDTQYF. The CDR3 nucleotides are TGTGCCAGCAGCACTAGCGGGGGCTACACAGATACGCAGTATTTT. The V and J genes are TRBV7-6 and TRBJ2-3; the match to TRBD2 covers 11 bases. The CDR3 spans 15 residues. J lost 2 bases, V lost 5 bases, and 3 bases had no gene match. Germline assignment: CDR1 SGHVS and CDR2 FNYEAQ.

This chain links TRBV9 with TRBJ1-2; the D gene is possibly TRBD1 (5 bases). The CDR3 has 16 residues. V lost 0 bases and J lost 0, with 12 bases in between. Per the germline V gene, CDR1 is SGDLS and CDR2 is YYNGEE. The CDR3 sequence: CASSVGRQRSNYGYTF. The CDR3 DNA reads as TGTGCCAGCAGCGTAGGGCGACAGAGATCTAACTATGGCTACACCTTC.

As to this clone: Sequence at one end of the junction differs from germline and may be a read error. The sample has other DNA sequences that encode this CDR3 too. The chain has TRBV4-1 and TRBJ1-2; D is undetermined. CDR3 length equals 13 residues. Germline V gene sequence: CDR1 MGHRA, CDR2 YSYEKL. The CDR3 loop is CASSQAESDGYTF. The CDR3 DNA follows: TGCGCCAGCAGTCAAGCGGAAAGCGATGGCTACACCTTC.

The chain is built from TRBV28 and TRBJ1-4; 8 nucleotides agree with TRBD1. Germline V gene lookup returns CDR1 MDHEN and CDR2 SYDVKM. CDR3 length: 14 amino acids. Germline trimming cut 6 bases from V and 2 bases from J; bases unmatched to any gene: 2. The chain's CDR3 is CASRGTGTNEKLFF. DNA for the CDR3: TGTGCCAGCAGGGGGACAGGCACTAATGAAAAACTGTTTTTT.